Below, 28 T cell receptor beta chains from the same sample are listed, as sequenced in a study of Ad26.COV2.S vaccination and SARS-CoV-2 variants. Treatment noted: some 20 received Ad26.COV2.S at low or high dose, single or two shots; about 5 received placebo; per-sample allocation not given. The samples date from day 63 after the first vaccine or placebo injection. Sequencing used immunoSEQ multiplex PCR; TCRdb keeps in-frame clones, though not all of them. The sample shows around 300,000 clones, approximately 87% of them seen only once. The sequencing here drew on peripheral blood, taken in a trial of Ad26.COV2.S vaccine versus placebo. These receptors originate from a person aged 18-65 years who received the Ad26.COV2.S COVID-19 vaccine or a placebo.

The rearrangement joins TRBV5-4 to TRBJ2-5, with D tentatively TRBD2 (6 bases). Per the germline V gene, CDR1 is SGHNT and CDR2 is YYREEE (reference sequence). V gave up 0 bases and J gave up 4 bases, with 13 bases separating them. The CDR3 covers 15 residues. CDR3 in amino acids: CASSLARAGTETQYF. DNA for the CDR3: TGTGCCAGCAGCTTGGCTAGGGCGGGGACAGAGACCCAGTACTTC.

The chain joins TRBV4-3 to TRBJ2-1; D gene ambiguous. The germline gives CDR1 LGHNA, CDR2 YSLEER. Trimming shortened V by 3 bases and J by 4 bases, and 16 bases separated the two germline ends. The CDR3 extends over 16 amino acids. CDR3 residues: CASSHLFRDTYNEQFF. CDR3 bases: TGCGCCAGCAGCCACTTATTTCGAGACACATACAATGAGCAGTTCTTC.

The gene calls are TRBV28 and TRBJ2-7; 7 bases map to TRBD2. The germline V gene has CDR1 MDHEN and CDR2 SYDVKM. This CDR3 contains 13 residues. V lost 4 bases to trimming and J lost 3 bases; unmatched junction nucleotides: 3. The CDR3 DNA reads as TGTGCCAGCAGTTATAGCGGGCGCTACGAGCAGTACGTC. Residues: CASSYSGRYEQYV.

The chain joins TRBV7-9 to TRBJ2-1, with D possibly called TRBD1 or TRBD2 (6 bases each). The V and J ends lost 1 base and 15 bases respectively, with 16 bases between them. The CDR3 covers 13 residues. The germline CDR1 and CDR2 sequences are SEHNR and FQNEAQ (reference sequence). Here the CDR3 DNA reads TGTGCCAGCAGCTTAGTTTTTGGGGGGCGACGGTTCTTC. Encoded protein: CASSLVFGGRRFF.

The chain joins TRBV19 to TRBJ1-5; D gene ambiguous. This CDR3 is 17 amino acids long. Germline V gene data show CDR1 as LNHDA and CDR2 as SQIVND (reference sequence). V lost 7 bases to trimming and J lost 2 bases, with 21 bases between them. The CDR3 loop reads CASKSLGESVGNQPQHF. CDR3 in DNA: TGTGCCAGTAAGTCACTTGGGGAATCGGTGGGCAATCAGCCCCAGCATTTT. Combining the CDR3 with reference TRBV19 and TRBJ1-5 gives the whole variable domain DGGITQSPKYLFRKEGQNVTLSCEQNLNHDAMYWYRQDPGQGLRLIYYSQIVNDFQKGDIAEGYSVSREKKESFPLTVTSAQKNPTAFYLCASKSLGESVGNQPQHFGDGTRLSIL.

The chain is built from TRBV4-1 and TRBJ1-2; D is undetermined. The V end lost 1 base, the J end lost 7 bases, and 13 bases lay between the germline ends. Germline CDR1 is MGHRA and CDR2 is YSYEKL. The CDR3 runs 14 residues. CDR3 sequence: CASSQVSPAGGYTF. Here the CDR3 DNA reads TGCGCCAGCAGCCAAGTGTCACCGGCCGGTGGCTACACCTTC.

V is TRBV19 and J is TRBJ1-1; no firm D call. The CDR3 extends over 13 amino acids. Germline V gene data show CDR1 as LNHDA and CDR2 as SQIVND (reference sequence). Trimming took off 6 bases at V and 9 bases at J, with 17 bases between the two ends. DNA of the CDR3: TGTGCCAGTAGGGGCCCGGGCGAGAACAAAGCTTTCTTT. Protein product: CASRGPGENKAFF.

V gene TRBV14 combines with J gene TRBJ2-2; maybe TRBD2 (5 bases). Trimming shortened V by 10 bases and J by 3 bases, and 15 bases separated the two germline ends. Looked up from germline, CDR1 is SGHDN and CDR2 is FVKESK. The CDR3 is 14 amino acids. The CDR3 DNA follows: TGTGCCACCCGACCCCGGCGGGACACCGGGGAGCTGTTTTTT. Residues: CATRPRRDTGELFF.

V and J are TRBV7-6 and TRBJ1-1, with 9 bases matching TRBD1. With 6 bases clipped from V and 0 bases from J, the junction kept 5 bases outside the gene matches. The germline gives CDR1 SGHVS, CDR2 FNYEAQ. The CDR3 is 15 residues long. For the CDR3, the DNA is TGTGCCAGCAGACGGGGACAGGGATTGAACACTGAAGCTTTCTTT. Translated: CASRRGQGLNTEAFF.

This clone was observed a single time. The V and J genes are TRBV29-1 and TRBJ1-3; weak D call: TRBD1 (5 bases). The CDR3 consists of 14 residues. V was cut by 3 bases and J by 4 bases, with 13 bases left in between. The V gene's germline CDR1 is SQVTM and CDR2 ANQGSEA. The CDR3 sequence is CSVDDGTSGNTIYF. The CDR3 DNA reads TGCAGCGTTGATGACGGGACCTCCGGAAACACCATATATTTT.

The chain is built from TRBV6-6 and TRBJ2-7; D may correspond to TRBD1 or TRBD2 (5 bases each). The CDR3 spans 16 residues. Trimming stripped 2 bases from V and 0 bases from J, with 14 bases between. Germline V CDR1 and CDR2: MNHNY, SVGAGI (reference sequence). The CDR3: CASSYTREKGSYEQYV. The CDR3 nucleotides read TGTGCCAGCAGTTACACCAGGGAGAAAGGCTCCTACGAGCAGTACGTC.

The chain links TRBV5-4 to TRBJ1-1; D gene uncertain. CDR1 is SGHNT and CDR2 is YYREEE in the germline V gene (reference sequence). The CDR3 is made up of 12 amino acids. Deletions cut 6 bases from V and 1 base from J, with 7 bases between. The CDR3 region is CASTMGNTEAFF. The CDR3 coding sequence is TGTGCCAGCACGATGGGGAACACTGAAGCTTTCTTT.

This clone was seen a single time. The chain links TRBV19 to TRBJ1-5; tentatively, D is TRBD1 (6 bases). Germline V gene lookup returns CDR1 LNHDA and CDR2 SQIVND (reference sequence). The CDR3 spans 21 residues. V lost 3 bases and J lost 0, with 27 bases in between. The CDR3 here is CASSIRALNRQVIHSNQPQHF. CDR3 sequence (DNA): TGTGCCAGTAGTATTAGGGCGCTTAACAGACAGGTGATACATAGCAATCAGCCCCAGCATTTT.

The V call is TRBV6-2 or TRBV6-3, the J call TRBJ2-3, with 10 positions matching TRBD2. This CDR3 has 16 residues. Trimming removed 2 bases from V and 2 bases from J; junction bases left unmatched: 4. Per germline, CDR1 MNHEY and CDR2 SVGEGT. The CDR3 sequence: CASSYDSGGNTDTQYF. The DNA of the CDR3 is TGTGCCAGCAGTTACGATAGCGGGGGGAACACAGATACGCAGTATTTT.

The CDR3 sequence is CASSTGLANTGELFF. CDR3 DNA sequence: TGTGCCAGTAGTACCGGACTAGCGAACACCGGGGAGCTGTTTTTT. The V call is TRBV19, the J call TRBJ2-2, with 7 nucleotides matching TRBD2. Trimming at V came to 4 bases and at J to 0 bases, leaving 2 bases not matched to a gene. CDR1 is LNHDA and CDR2 is SQIVND in the germline V gene (reference sequence). This CDR3 spans 15 amino acids.

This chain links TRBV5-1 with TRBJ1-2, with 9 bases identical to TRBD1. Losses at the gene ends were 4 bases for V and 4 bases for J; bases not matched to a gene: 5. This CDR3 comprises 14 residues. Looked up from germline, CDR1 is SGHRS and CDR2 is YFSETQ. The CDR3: CASSPEGQGYGYTF. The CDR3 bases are TGCGCCAGCAGCCCTGAGGGACAGGGCTATGGCTACACCTTC.

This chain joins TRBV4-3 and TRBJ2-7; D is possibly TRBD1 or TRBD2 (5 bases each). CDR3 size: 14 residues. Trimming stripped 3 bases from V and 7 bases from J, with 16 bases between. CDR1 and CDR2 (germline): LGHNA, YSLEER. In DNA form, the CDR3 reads TGCGCCAGCAGCCAGGGGGACCAGACGGGTGAGCAGTACTTC. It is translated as CASSQGDQTGEQYF.

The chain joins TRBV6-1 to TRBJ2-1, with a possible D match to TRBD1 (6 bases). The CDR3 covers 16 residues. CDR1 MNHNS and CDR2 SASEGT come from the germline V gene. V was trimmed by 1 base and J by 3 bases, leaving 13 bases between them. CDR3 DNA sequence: TGTGCCAGCAGTGAAGAGGTGGGGGCGGGCTACAATGAGCAGTTCTTC. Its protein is CASSEEVGAGYNEQFF.

CDR3 sequence (DNA): TGTGCCAGCAGCTTAATCAGGAGCGGGATACTCTCCTACGAGCAGTACGTC. As protein: CASSLIRSGILSYEQYV. V usage is TRBV7-2 and J usage is TRBJ2-7, with 7 bases aligning to TRBD2. This CDR3 has 17 residues. Germline V CDR1 and CDR2: SGHTA, FQGNSA. The V segment lost 2 bases and the J segment 0 bases; nucleotides outside the gene matches: 10.

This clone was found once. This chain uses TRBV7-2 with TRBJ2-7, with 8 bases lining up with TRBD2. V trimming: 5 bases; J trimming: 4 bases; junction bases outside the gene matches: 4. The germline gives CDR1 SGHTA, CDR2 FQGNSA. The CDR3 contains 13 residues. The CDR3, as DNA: TGTGCCAGCAGCCCCCCGGGGGGGTACGAGCAGTACGTC. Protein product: CASSPPGGYEQYV.

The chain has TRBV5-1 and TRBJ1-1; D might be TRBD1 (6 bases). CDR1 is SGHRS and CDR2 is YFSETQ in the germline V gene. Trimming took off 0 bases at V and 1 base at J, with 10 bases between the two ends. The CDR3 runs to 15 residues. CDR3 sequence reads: CASSLVRGSNTEAFF. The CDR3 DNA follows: TGCGCCAGCAGCTTGGTTAGGGGGTCGAACACTGAAGCTTTCTTT.

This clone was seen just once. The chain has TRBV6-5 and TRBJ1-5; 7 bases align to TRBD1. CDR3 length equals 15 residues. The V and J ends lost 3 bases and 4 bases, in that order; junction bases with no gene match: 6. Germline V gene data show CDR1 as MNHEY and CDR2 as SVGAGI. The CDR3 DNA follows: TGTGCCAGCAGTTATACCTACAGGGGAAATCAGCCCCAGCATTTT. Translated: CASSYTYRGNQPQHF.

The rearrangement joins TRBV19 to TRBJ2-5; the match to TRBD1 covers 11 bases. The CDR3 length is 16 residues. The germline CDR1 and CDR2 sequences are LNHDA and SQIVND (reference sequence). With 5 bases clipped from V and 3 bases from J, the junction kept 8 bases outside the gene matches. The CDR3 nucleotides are TGTGCCAGTAGTGCCCTCCCGGGACAGGGGGAAGAGACCCAGTACTTC. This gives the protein CASSALPGQGEETQYF. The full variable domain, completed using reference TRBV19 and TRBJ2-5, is DGGITQSPKYLFRKEGQNVTLSCEQNLNHDAMYWYRQDPGQGLRLIYYSQIVNDFQKGDIAEGYSVSREKKESFPLTVTSAQKNPTAFYLCASSALPGQGEETQYFGPGTRLLVL.

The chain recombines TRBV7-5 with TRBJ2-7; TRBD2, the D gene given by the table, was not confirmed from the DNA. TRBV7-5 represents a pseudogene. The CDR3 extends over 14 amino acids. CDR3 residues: CARSLVGASAEQYV. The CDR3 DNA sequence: TGTGCCAGAAGCTTAGTCGGAGCGAGCGCCGAGCAGTACGTC.

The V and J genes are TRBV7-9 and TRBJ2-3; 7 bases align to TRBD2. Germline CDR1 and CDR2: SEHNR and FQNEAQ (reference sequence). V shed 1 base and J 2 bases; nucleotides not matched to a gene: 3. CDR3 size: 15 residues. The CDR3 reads CASSLGAGVTDTQYF. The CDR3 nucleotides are TGTGCCAGCAGCTTAGGGGCGGGAGTCACAGATACGCAGTATTTT.

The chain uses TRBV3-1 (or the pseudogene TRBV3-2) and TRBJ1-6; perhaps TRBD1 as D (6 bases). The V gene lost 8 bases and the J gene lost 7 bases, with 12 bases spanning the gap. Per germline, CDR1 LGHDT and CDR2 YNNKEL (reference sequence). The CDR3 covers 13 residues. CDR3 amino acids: CASRPGENSPLHF. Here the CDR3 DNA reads TGTGCCAGCCGACCAGGGGAGAATTCACCCCTCCACTTT.

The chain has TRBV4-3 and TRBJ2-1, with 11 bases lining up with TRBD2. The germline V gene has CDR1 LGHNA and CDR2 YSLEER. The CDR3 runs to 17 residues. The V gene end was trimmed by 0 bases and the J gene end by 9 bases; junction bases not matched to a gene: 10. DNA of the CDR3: TGCGCCAGCAGCCAAGATTTGGTAGCGGGGGGGCAGGGTGAGCAGTTCTTC. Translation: CASSQDLVAGGQGEQFF.

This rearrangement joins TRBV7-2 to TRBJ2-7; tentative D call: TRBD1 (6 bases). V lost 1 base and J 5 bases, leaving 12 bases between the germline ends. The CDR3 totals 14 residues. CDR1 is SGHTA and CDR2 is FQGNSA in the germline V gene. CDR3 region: CASSLGNRENEQYF. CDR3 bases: TGTGCCAGCAGCTTAGGCAACAGGGAAAACGAGCAGTACTTC.